Presented here are 24 T cell receptor beta chains from one specimen sequenced in a study of blood T cell repertoires in COVID-19. TCRdb's table, derived via immunoSEQ multiplex PCR, lists solely in-frame clones and lacks some. The sample has 250,000 to 300,000 clones, about 86% seen once. The sequencing sample was made of PBMCs or T cells enriched from blood (not recorded which). The receptors stem from a man aged 45-65 years who had recovered from COVID-19.

This clone was found a few times. The chain employs TRBV5-6 and TRBJ2-7, with a weak D call TRBD1 (6 bases). Trimming pared 4 bases from V and 6 bases from J, leaving 8 bases between. The germline V gene has CDR1 SGHDT and CDR2 YYEEEE. CDR3 length: 11 amino acids. The CDR3 spells CASSQGSEQYF. The CDR3 DNA reads as TGTGCCAGCAGCCAGGGGTCCGAGCAGTACTTC.

The sample holds a few counts of this clone. The rearrangement uses TRBV7-9 and TRBJ1-2; unclear D gene. Germline V gene data show CDR1 as SEHNR and CDR2 as FQNEAQ (reference sequence). CDR3 size: 15 residues. The germline V and J ends were trimmed by 5 bases and 6 bases, with 19 bases remaining between them. CDR3 residues: CASSPLNLLGDGYTF. In DNA, the CDR3 is TGTGCCAGCAGCCCACTCAATCTGCTGGGCGATGGCTACACCTTC.

The chain recombines TRBV19 with TRBJ2-7; TRBD1 is a possible D gene (5 bases). The CDR3 runs to 15 residues. V lost 3 bases, J lost 5 bases, and 17 bases lay in between. The germline V gene has CDR1 LNHDA and CDR2 SQIVND (reference sequence). CDR3 in amino acids: CASSIWAGKVNEQYF. The CDR3 DNA is TGTGCCAGTAGTATTTGGGCAGGGAAGGTAAACGAGCAGTACTTC.

This clone was seen more than once but under ten times. The chain joins TRBV10-3 to TRBJ2-7, with 8 bases aligning to TRBD2. V lost 6 bases, J lost 2 bases, and 12 bases stayed unmatched. Germline assignment: CDR1 ENHRY and CDR2 SYGVKD. This CDR3 contains 16 residues. CDR3 protein: CAIRPSRAGETYEQYF. The CDR3 bases are TGTGCCATCAGGCCGTCCCGAGCGGGAGAGACCTACGAGCAGTACTTC.

The CDR3 here is CASGHGHEQYF. The CDR3 nucleotides are TGTGCCAGCGGACATGGACACGAGCAGTACTTC. This sequence joins TRBV11-2 and TRBJ2-7, with D possibly being TRBD1 (5 bases). CDR1 and CDR2 from the germline V gene are SGHAT and FQNNGV. Trimming left V 8 bases short and J 5 bases short, with 10 bases between. The CDR3 consists of 11 residues.

The gene calls are TRBV13 and TRBJ2-1; TRBD2 matches 10 bases. The V gene end was trimmed by 5 bases and the J gene end by 8 bases; junction bases not matched to a gene: 9. From germline, CDR1 is PRHDT and CDR2 FYEKMQ (reference sequence). This CDR3 spans 15 amino acids. The CDR3 nucleotides are TGTGCCAGCAGCCCACCAGGAAGCGGGGGGGATGAGCAGTTCTTC. Translation gives CASSPPGSGGDEQFF.

V and J are TRBV7-9 and TRBJ2-3; 7 nucleotides agree with TRBD1. Trimming at V came to 5 bases and at J to 1 base, leaving 0 bases not matched to a gene. This CDR3 contains 13 residues. Germline CDR1 is SEHNR and CDR2 is FQNEAQ (reference sequence). For the CDR3, the DNA is TGTGCCAGCAGCACAGGGGGCACAGATACGCAGTATTTT. It codes for CASSTGGTDTQYF.

The chain joins TRBV3-1 (or the pseudogene TRBV3-2) to TRBJ1-4, with TRBD1 as a possible D gene (6 bases). There are 14 residues in the CDR3. Germline loops: CDR1 LGHDT, CDR2 YNNKEL (reference sequence). Trimming stripped 11 bases from V and 4 bases from J, with 17 bases between. The CDR3 protein is CASNTRGGNEKLFF. DNA for the CDR3: TGTGCCTCAAACACCAGAGGGGGTAATGAAAAACTGTTTTTT.

The gene calls are TRBV5-4 and TRBJ1-1; D is unresolved. The germline gives CDR1 SGHNT, CDR2 YYREEE (reference sequence). The CDR3 length is 16 residues. V lost 5 bases and J lost 4, with 21 bases in between. The CDR3 region has the DNA TGTGCCAGCAGTCGGGAGGGCGGGGTCCGGACCACTGAAGCTTTCTTT. This codes for CASSREGGVRTTEAFF.

CDR3 in DNA: TGTGCCAGCAGCCCCGAGAGGACAGTCTACGAGCAGTACTTC. This gives the protein CASSPERTVYEQYF. The chain carries TRBV11-2 and TRBJ2-7; possibly TRBD1 for D (6 bases). Germline V gene lookup returns CDR1 SGHAT and CDR2 FQNNGV. Deletions cut 5 bases from V and 3 bases from J, with 14 bases between. The CDR3 sequence is 14 residues long.

The chain employs TRBV20-1 and TRBJ2-7; maybe TRBD1 (6 bases). CDR1 is DFQATT, CDR2 SNEGSKA, per germline (reference sequence). V was trimmed by 3 bases and J by 4 bases, leaving 25 bases between them. The CDR3 is 17 residues long. The CDR3 region is CSASSPARRTAPYEQYF. CDR3 nucleotides: TGCAGTGCTAGTTCCCCCGCCCGCCGGACAGCTCCTTACGAGCAGTACTTC.

The gene calls are TRBV28 and TRBJ2-5; D perhaps matches TRBD2 (7 bases). Germline V CDR1 and CDR2: MDHEN, SYDVKM. The V gene lost 0 bases and the J gene lost 3 bases, with 14 bases spanning the gap. CDR3 length: 16 amino acids. CDR3 protein: CASSLWGGGPKETQYF. CDR3 coding DNA: TGTGCCAGCAGTTTATGGGGAGGGGGGCCGAAAGAGACCCAGTACTTC.

The chain links TRBV5-5 to TRBJ2-2; the match to TRBD1 covers 8 bases. J gave up 3 bases and V 5 bases, and 3 bases lay outside the gene matches. This CDR3 contains 14 residues. Germline assignment: CDR1 SGHKS and CDR2 YYEKEE (reference sequence). The CDR3, as DNA: TGTGCCAGCAGGTCAGGGGGCTACACCGGGGAGCTGTTTTTT. Encoded protein: CASRSGGYTGELFF.

V usage is TRBV19 and J usage is TRBJ2-7; 7 bases are shared with TRBD1. Germline V gives CDR1 LNHDA, CDR2 SQIVND (reference sequence). There are 14 residues in the CDR3. The trim removed 3 bases at V and 5 bases at J, leaving 7 bases unmatched. The CDR3 loop is CASSIKGASNEQYF. The DNA of the CDR3 is TGTGCCAGTAGTATTAAGGGGGCATCTAACGAGCAGTACTTC. The variable domain in full, completed from reference TRBV19 and TRBJ2-7, reads DGGITQSPKYLFRKEGQNVTLSCEQNLNHDAMYWYRQDPGQGLRLIYYSQIVNDFQKGDIAEGYSVSREKKESFPLTVTSAQKNPTAFYLCASSIKGASNEQYFGPGTRLTVT.

The V call is TRBV24-1, the J call TRBJ2-1; tentatively, D is TRBD1 (6 bases). Germline assignment: CDR1 KGHDR and CDR2 SFDVKD. The CDR3 extends over 17 amino acids. V was clipped by 3 bases and J by 4 bases, with 18 bases between them. CDR3 residues: CATSDPGAVRPYNEQFF. The DNA of the CDR3 is TGTGCCACCAGTGATCCAGGGGCAGTGAGACCTTACAATGAGCAGTTCTTC.

The genes are TRBV27 and TRBJ1-5; no definite D call. The CDR3 is made up of 16 amino acids. Germline lookup yields CDR1 MNHEY and CDR2 SMNVEV (reference sequence). With 2 bases removed from V and 0 bases from J, the gap between germline ends came to 11 bases. CDR3 sequence reads: CASSLAPGLSNQPQHF. Here the CDR3 DNA reads TGTGCCAGCAGTTTAGCTCCGGGTCTTAGCAATCAGCCCCAGCATTTT.

In its sample, this clone was seen a few times. An end of the junction differs from the germline gene, which may be a read error. The chain links TRBV19 to TRBJ2-7; D possibly corresponds to TRBD1 (6 bases). The CDR3 loop spans 13 amino acids. Looked up from germline, CDR1 is LNHDA and CDR2 is SQIVND (reference sequence). The CDR3 nucleotides are TGTGCCAGTAGTGTAGAACGGACAGCGGCCCAGTACTTC. Encoded protein: CASSVERTAAQYF.

This rearrangement joins TRBV10-3 to TRBJ2-2, with D perhaps TRBD2 (5 bases). Germline CDR1 reads ENHRY; CDR2 reads SYGVKD. The CDR3 runs to 17 residues. The V gene lost 0 bases and the J gene lost 0 bases, with 11 bases spanning the gap. The CDR3 DNA sequence: TGTGCCATCAGTGAGTCGGTCGGCGGGTCGAACACCGGGGAGCTGTTTTTT. It encodes CAISESVGGSNTGELFF.

V and J are TRBV6-5 and TRBJ1-5; D is unresolved. The CDR3 has 13 residues. Germline CDR1 reads MNHEY; CDR2 reads SVGAGI. V lost 6 bases, J lost 2 bases, and 8 bases lay in between. This chain's CDR3 is CASRALGNQPQHF. The CDR3 DNA follows: TGTGCCAGCAGAGCCCTCGGCAATCAGCCCCAGCATTTT.

The chain has TRBV7-8 and TRBJ2-7, with TRBD2 matching 12 bases. V gave up 5 bases and J gave up 3 bases; unmatched junction bases: 11. The length of the CDR3 is 17 residues. Germline V gene sequence: CDR1 SGHVS, CDR2 FQNEAQ. Here the CDR3 DNA reads TGTGCCAGCAGCGCGCCCCGGACTAGCGGGGACCACTACGAGCAGTACTTC. Residues: CASSAPRTSGDHYEQYF.

CDR3 loop: CASSDRTGTQHF. The CDR3 DNA follows: TGTGCCAGCAGCGATAGGACAGGGACCCAGCATTTT. The gene calls are TRBV7-9 and TRBJ1-5; the match to TRBD1 covers 8 bases. The CDR3 length is 12 residues. CDR1 SEHNR and CDR2 FQNEAQ come from the germline V gene (reference sequence). The junction had 5 bases not matched to a gene; V was cut back by 5 bases and J by 11 bases.

In this sample, this clone turned up once. The chain combines TRBV5-6 with TRBJ2-1, with 15 bases identical to TRBD2. V lost 3 bases, J lost 7 bases, and 5 bases stayed unmatched. Germline loops: CDR1 SGHDT, CDR2 YYEEEE. The CDR3 totals 16 residues. CDR3 sequence reads: CASSWRTSGRGNEQFF. The CDR3 DNA reads TGTGCCAGCAGCTGGAGGACTAGCGGGAGGGGTAATGAGCAGTTCTTC.

This chain connects TRBV28 to TRBJ2-7; 10 bases align to TRBD2. Unmatched junction bases numbered 10, after V lost 5 bases and J lost 0 bases. CDR3 length: 17 amino acids. Germline CDR1 and CDR2: MDHEN and SYDVKM. This chain's CDR3 is CASSRGLAFLLSYEQYF. The CDR3 DNA reads TGTGCCAGCAGTAGGGGACTAGCGTTCCTCCTCTCCTACGAGCAGTACTTC.

V usage is TRBV3-1 (or the pseudogene TRBV3-2) and J usage is TRBJ2-7; 8 bases are a match to TRBD1. With V trimmed by 4 bases and J by 1 base, 3 bases remained unmatched. Germline CDR1 reads LGHDT; CDR2 reads YNNKEL (reference sequence). This CDR3 has 14 residues. The CDR3 nucleotides are TGTGCCAGCAGCCGGACAGGGAAATCCTACGAGCAGTACTTC. It translates to CASSRTGKSYEQYF.